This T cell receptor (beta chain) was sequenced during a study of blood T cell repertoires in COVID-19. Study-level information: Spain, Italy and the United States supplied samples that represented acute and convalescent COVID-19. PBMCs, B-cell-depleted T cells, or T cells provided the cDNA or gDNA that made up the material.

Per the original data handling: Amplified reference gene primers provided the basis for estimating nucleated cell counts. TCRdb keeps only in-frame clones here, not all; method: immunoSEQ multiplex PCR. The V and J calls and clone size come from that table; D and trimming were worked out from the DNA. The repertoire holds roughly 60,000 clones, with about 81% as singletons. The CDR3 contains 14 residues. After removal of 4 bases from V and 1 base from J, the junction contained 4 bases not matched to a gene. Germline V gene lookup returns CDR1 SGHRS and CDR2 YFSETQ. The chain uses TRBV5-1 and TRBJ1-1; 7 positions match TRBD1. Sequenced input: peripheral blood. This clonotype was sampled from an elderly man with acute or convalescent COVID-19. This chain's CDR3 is CASSQGQQNTEAFF. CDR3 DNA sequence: TGCGCCAGCAGCCAGGGACAGCAGAACACTGAAGCTTTCTTT. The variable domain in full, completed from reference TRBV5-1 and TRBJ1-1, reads KAGVTQTPRYLIKTRGQQVTLSCSPISGHRSVSWYQQTPGQGLQFLFEYFSETQRNKGNFPGRFSGRQFSNSRSEMNVSTLELGDSALYLCASSQGQQNTEAFFGQGTRLTVV.